This TCR beta chain derives from a study of blood T cell repertoires in COVID-19 (dated by TCRdb to the early 2020s). General notes on the study: Samples covering the acute and convalescent phases of COVID-19 were provided by collaborators in the United States, Italy and Spain. Where HLA class I and class II types were available, the types were taken from metadata supplied by the sample provider, not from assay-based typing. The dataset comprised deeply sampled blood TCRbeta repertoires from subjects exposed to, actively infected with, or recovered from COVID-19. The material from the prospective study consisted of cDNA or gDNA derived from T cells, B-cell-depleted T cells, or PBMCs. The samples were drawn from the first 160 participants of the ongoing ImmuneRACE study and from 950 to 1,500 subjects provided by 6 global collaborators. A de-identified subject ID, COVID-19 status, age in years and sex were almost always included in the sample metadata. The repertoires were made available in a free public database intended to serve as a resource for research on the immune response to SARS-CoV-2.

With regard to this clone: Its binding antigen is unknown. Base qualities are not recorded, but no much larger clone differs from it by a single base.

Enrolling through a virtual design, the prospective study's participants ranged in age from roughly 18 to 89 years and lived across roughly 23 United States geographic areas. To assign participants to cohorts, the prospective study relied on clinical history that participants themselves reported in a screening survey and a study questionnaire. Mobile phlebotomists in the prospective study collected whole blood, serum and a nasopharyngeal or oropharyngeal swab from every participant. Participants in the prospective study had the option to provide additional blood draws and questionnaires over a roughly 2-month period. Prospective study blood samples were shipped either frozen or at room temperature before DNA extraction. The immunoSEQ Assay, a bias-controlled multiplex PCR, was used to amplify TCRbeta CDR3 regions from genomic DNA. In the paper's pipeline: The number of nucleated cells in each sample was estimated by amplification of reference gene primers within the assay. To quantify the absolute abundance of each unique TCRbeta CDR3 rearrangement, sequence reads were collapsed and filtered. For each sample, productive Simpson clonality was calculated by taking the square root of Simpson's diversity index across productive rearrangements. The table was pulled from immuneACCESS by TCRdb, which kept in-frame rearrangements only. Such tables lose some clones; where checked, under half of the loss comes from unresolved V genes, and the rest has no known cause. The DNA was the basis for D and trimming; V, J and clone size are from that table. Counted in this sample were fewer than 500,000 clones; approximately 90% of them appeared once. The top ten constitute 0.9% to 1% of the sample.

Paper-wide results and their limitations: The amount of clinical and demographic metadata varied by source and participant and was provided uncurated.

The junction shows trimming of 10 bases on V and 4 bases on J, plus 19 bases between the germline ends. The CDR3, from cysteine to phenylalanine, totals 14 residues. The read is trimmed to its CDR3 DNA, 42 bases read in frame from base 1. Sequences MNHEY (CDR1) and SVGAGI (CDR2) are obtained from the germline V gene. The sequence derives from a woman in her 30s with acute COVID-19. Rearrangement joined TRBV6-5 to TRBJ1-2; the D gene cannot be resolved reliably. The sample comprised PBMCs or T cells enriched from blood (not recorded which). This receptor has the CDR3 CATWARSAFYGYTF. The nucleotides are TGTGCCACCTGGGCACGGTCAGCTTTCTATGGCTACACCTTC.